These 30 T cell receptor beta chains were all obtained from the same sample, sequenced in a study of vaccination and CD4 T cells after COVID-19 (dated by TCRdb to between 2020 and 2023). Explained via the paper, the treatment or condition label denotes: roughly nine-day PBMC culture with coronavirus spike peptide pools or control peptides (ViraFEST assay). The protocol used for the library was PCR. The instrument was an Illumina iSeq 100. TCR sequencing of DNA from cultured CD4+ T cells used the Oncomine TCR Beta short-read assay at the Johns Hopkins FTIC core. The public reads were reanalyzed by TCRdb: fastp trimming at Q25, MiXCR alignment, in-frame beta chains only. Every distinct CDR3 protein forms one entry, paired with its most common genes and DNA. The sample table contains 14,000 or so distinct CDR3 sequences; only one count was recorded for 55% to 80% of them. The ten top clones hold about 6.1% of the sample.

These TCRs' antigens remain unknown. Sequences were obtained from CD4+ T cells from blood, cultured in vitro. The receptors originated from a human donor who had recovered from COVID-19.

The chain couples TRBV6-2 or TRBV6-3 to TRBJ2-1; D is unresolved. The CDR3 consists of 11 residues. Trimming shortened V by 4 bases and J by 8 bases, and 6 bases separated the two germline ends. Germline V gives CDR1 MNHEY, CDR2 SVGEGT. CDR3 sequence: CASSLIHEQFF. For the CDR3, the DNA is TGTGCCAGCAGTTTAATCCATGAGCAGTTCTTC.

This clonotype was seen a handful of times. J is TRBJ1-6 and V is TRBV11-3; D uncertain. Trimming stripped 0 bases from V and 9 bases from J, with 6 bases between. The CDR3 sequence is 13 residues long. CDR1 and CDR2 from the germline V gene are SGHNT and YENEEA. DNA of the CDR3: TGTGCCAGCAGCTTAGACAGAGGTTCACCCCTCCACTTT. It yields the protein CASSLDRGSPLHF.

The rearrangement links TRBV6-1 to TRBJ1-1; D may be TRBD1 (5 bases). The germline V gene has CDR1 MNHNS and CDR2 SASEGT. The CDR3 spans 12 residues. Trimming took off 2 bases at V and 8 bases at J, with 9 bases between the two ends. CDR3 DNA sequence: TGTGCCAGCAGTGAAAGCGGGGGAGAAGCTTTCTTT. This codes for CASSESGGEAFF.

The chain recombines TRBV24-1 with TRBJ2-4, with 7 bases identical to TRBD1. Losses at the gene ends were 6 bases for V and 2 bases for J; bases not matched to a gene: 9. From germline, CDR1 is KGHDR and CDR2 SFDVKD. The CDR3 has 16 amino acids. CDR3 sequence (DNA): TGTGCCACCAGTTTAGGGGGCGCGGGCCCCAAAAACATTCAGTACTTC. Translation: CATSLGGAGPKNIQYF.

With respect to this clonotype: One end of the junction is discordant with germline, which a read error may explain. The gene calls are TRBV27 and TRBJ2-5, with 15 bases identical to TRBD2. The CDR3 extends over 16 amino acids. Germline CDR1 and CDR2: MNHEY and SMNVEV (reference sequence). CDR3 in DNA: TGTGCCAGCAGTCTATCCGGGACTAGCGGGGGGGAGACCCAGTACTTC. Its translation: CASSLSGTSGGETQYF.

The chain joins TRBV7-3 to TRBJ1-5; D is uncertain. The CDR3 has 20 amino acids. Germline V gene data show CDR1 as SGHTA and CDR2 as FQGTGA. V dropped 3 bases and J dropped 0 bases, with 24 bases sitting between them. CDR3 in amino acids: CASSFPRGHRGRYSNQPQHF. The CDR3 bases are TGTGCCAGCAGCTTTCCCCGGGGTCACAGAGGGCGATATAGCAATCAGCCCCAGCATTTT.

The chain has TRBV15 and TRBJ1-5; D gene uncertain. Trimming left V 8 bases short and J 3 bases short, with 11 bases between. This CDR3 comprises 13 residues. Germline values: CDR1 LNHNV, CDR2 YYDKDF (reference sequence). CDR3 in DNA: TGTGCCACCCGGATCAGTTACAATCAGCCCCAGCATTTT. This sequence encodes CATRISYNQPQHF.

The V call is TRBV3-1, the J call TRBJ1-5; 8 nucleotides match TRBD1. Germline CDR1 is LGHDT and CDR2 is YNNKEL (reference sequence). V lost 4 bases to trimming and J lost 4 bases; unmatched junction nucleotides: 9. The CDR3 has 16 residues. CDR3: CASSLSGTGVNQPQHF. CDR3 nucleotides: TGTGCCAGCAGCCTCTCCGGGACAGGCGTTAATCAGCCCCAGCATTTT.

This chain joins TRBV6-2 or TRBV6-3 and TRBJ2-5; 13 bases match TRBD2. The CDR3 spans 16 residues. V trimming: 5 bases; J trimming: 5 bases; junction bases outside the gene matches: 8. CDR1 MNHEY and CDR2 SVGEGT come from the germline V gene. CDR3 in amino acids: CASSKPRTSGSETQYF. In DNA, the CDR3 is TGTGCCAGCAGTAAGCCCCGGACTAGCGGGAGCGAGACCCAGTACTTC.

This chain links TRBV24-1 with TRBJ2-2, with 8 bases lining up with TRBD2. Germline V gene lookup returns CDR1 KGHDR and CDR2 SFDVKD. The length of the CDR3 is 16 residues. V shed 3 bases, J shed 1 base, and the junction held 3 bases outside the gene matches. The CDR3 region has the DNA TGTGCCACCAGTGATCCGGGACTAGTGAACACCGGGGAGCTGTTTTTT. Translation: CATSDPGLVNTGELFF.

This clonotype was recorded a few times. The chain carries TRBV19 and TRBJ2-3; 8 nucleotides align to TRBD2. The V gene end was trimmed by 10 bases and the J gene end by 5 bases; junction bases not matched to a gene: 11. Germline-derived CDR1 and CDR2 are LNHDA and SQIVND (reference sequence). The CDR3 extends over 14 amino acids. The CDR3 nucleotides read TGTGCCACCCACGAAGCGGGAGCAAGAGATACGCAGTATTTT. This codes for CATHEAGARDTQYF.

The chain is built from TRBV20-1 and TRBJ2-7, with D unresolved. CDR3 length: 15 amino acids. Looked up from germline, CDR1 is DFQATT and CDR2 is SNEGSKA (reference sequence). Trimming took 5 bases from V and 3 from J, leaving 20 bases between them. The CDR3 bases are TGCAGTGCTCCCTTTCCTTCAGGTTCGGACTACGAGCAGTACTTC. This encodes CSAPFPSGSDYEQYF.

The chain has TRBV6-2 or TRBV6-3 and TRBJ1-2, with TRBD1 matching over 11 bases. CDR3 size: 13 residues. J was trimmed by 4 bases and V by 6 bases; bases with no gene match: 1. Germline V CDR1 and CDR2: MNHEY, SVGEGT. CDR3 in DNA: TGTGCCAGCAGGGGGACAGGGGGCTATGGCTACACCTTC. This gives the protein CASRGTGGYGYTF.

The table lists this clonotype with a count of one. The chain has TRBV7-2 and TRBJ1-1; the D is unclear. Germline lookup yields CDR1 SGHTA and CDR2 FQGNSA. Between the trimmed V and J ends, which lost 6 bases and 7 bases, there was a span of 12 bases. The CDR3 is 12 residues long. In DNA, the CDR3 is TGTGCCAGCAGACCAACGGTCAGTGAAGCTTTCTTT. Protein product: CASRPTVSEAFF. Full variable domain (remainder filled in from reference TRBV7-2 and TRBJ1-1): GAGVSQSPSNKVTEKGKDVELRCDPISGHTALYWYRQSLGQGLEFLIYFQGNSAPDKSGLPSDRFSAERTGGSVSTLTIQRTQQEDSAVYLCASRPTVSEAFFGQGTRLTVV.

The chain links TRBV28 to TRBJ1-6; D remains unclear. V was trimmed by 6 bases and J by 0 bases, leaving 12 bases between them. Germline lookup yields CDR1 MDHEN and CDR2 SYDVKM. The CDR3 spans 16 residues. The CDR3 DNA reads TGTGCCAGCAGCGACATCAGGAGCTCCTATAATTCACCCCTCCACTTT. It translates to CASSDIRSSYNSPLHF. Supplemented by reference TRBV28 and TRBJ1-6, the full variable domain reads DVKVTQSSRYLVKRTGEKVFLECVQDMDHENMFWYRQDPGLGLRLIYFSYDVKMKEKGDIPEGYSVSREKKERFSLILESASTNQTSMYLCASSDIRSSYNSPLHFGNGTRLTVT.

This chain links TRBV4-3 with TRBJ1-2; D perhaps matches TRBD1 (5 bases). Germline V lookup: CDR1 LGHNA, CDR2 YSLEER. Trimming cost V 6 bases and J 2 bases, with 13 bases left between them. There are 14 residues in the CDR3. Here the CDR3 DNA reads TGCGCCAGCAGTCGCGACAGACAGAACTATGGCTACACCTTC. This gives the protein CASSRDRQNYGYTF.

The V and J genes are TRBV28 and TRBJ1-2; no firm D call. Trimming cost V 4 bases and J 10 bases, with 13 bases left between them. The CDR3 sequence is 12 residues long. CDR1 is MDHEN and CDR2 is SYDVKM in the germline V gene. CDR3 in DNA: TGTGCCAGCAGTTCCTCCTGGGCCGTCTACACCTTC. Translating gives CASSSSWAVYTF.

This clonotype was recorded a few times. The V call is TRBV6-1, the J call TRBJ1-5; 7 positions agree with TRBD1. CDR3 size: 13 residues. Trimming took 6 bases from V and 3 from J; bases not matched to a gene: 2. CDR1 is MNHNS and CDR2 is SASEGT in the germline V gene. The CDR3 here is CASRGQSNQPQHF. CDR3 in DNA: TGTGCCAGCAGGGGACAGTCCAATCAGCCCCAGCATTTT.

V is TRBV7-9 and J is TRBJ1-1, with D possibly TRBD1 on 6 matching bases. V lost 5 bases and J 1 base, leaving 11 bases between the germline ends. This CDR3 spans 14 amino acids. CDR1 and CDR2 from the germline V gene are SEHNR and FQNEAQ (reference sequence). The CDR3 DNA is TGTGCCAGCAGCCCCGGGACAACGAACACTGAAGCTTTCTTT. Translating gives CASSPGTTNTEAFF. Full variable domain (missing parts from reference TRBV7-9 and TRBJ1-1): DTGVSQNPRHKITKRGQNVTFRCDPISEHNRLYWYRQTLGQGPEFLTYFQNEAQLEKSRLLSDRFSAERPKGSFSTLEIQRTEQGDSAMYLCASSPGTTNTEAFFGQGTRLTVV.

By share, this clonotype ranks as medium-sized. The genes are TRBV20-1 and TRBJ1-5, with 7 bases lining up with TRBD1. Germline V gives CDR1 DFQATT, CDR2 SNEGSKA (reference sequence). The V segment lost 2 bases and the J segment 2 bases; nucleotides outside the gene matches: 9. The CDR3 consists of 16 residues. CDR3 bases: TGCAGTGCTAGAAAGCAGGGGGTTCGGGGCAATCAGCCCCAGCATTTT. This translates into CSARKQGVRGNQPQHF.

The chain carries TRBV6-1 and TRBJ1-1; TRBD1 might be the D (6 bases). The CDR3 spans 17 residues. V was pared by 4 bases and J by 1 base, with 19 bases between. Germline loops: CDR1 MNHNS, CDR2 SASEGT. CDR3 nucleotides: TGTGCCAGCAGTGGAGGACAGCTCCAGGGGAGGAACACTGAAGCTTTCTTT. This encodes CASSGGQLQGRNTEAFF.

This clonotype was counted a few times. The chain uses TRBV2 and TRBJ1-5; D is unresolved. Trimming stripped 8 bases from V and 0 bases from J, with 11 bases between. The CDR3 is 14 residues long. Germline values: CDR1 SNHLY, CDR2 FYNNEI. CDR3 DNA: TGTGCCAGCTCTGCAGACTATAGCAATCAGCCCCAGCATTTT. This codes for CASSADYSNQPQHF.

This sequence joins TRBV20-1 and TRBJ2-1; no reliable D call. Trimming stripped 6 bases from V and 6 bases from J, with 18 bases between. Germline CDR1 DFQATT, CDR2 SNEGSKA (reference sequence). The CDR3 has 14 amino acids. The CDR3 loop reads CSAPPTYRLNEQFF. The CDR3 nucleotides are TGCAGTGCCCCCCCTACCTACCGACTCAATGAGCAGTTCTTC.

This chain links TRBV6-1 with TRBJ1-5, with TRBD1 as a possible D gene (6 bases). V shed 7 bases and J shed 9 bases, with 19 bases lying between them. The germline gives CDR1 MNHNS, CDR2 SASEGT. CDR3 length: 14 amino acids. The CDR3 region is CASNSPGTKPPQHF. CDR3 DNA: TGTGCCAGCAACAGTCCCGGGACAAAGCCGCCCCAGCATTTT.

The chain combines TRBV5-1 with TRBJ2-1; TRBD2 agrees at 13 bases. The CDR3 runs to 16 residues. Losses at the gene ends were 7 bases for V and 8 bases for J; bases not matched to a gene: 12. Per the germline V gene, CDR1 is SGHRS and CDR2 is YFSETQ. The CDR3 protein is CASVEGGLAGTDEQFF. The CDR3, as DNA: TGCGCCAGCGTCGAGGGGGGACTAGCGGGAACCGATGAGCAGTTCTTC.

V gene TRBV15 combines with J gene TRBJ1-2; TRBD1 agrees at 10 bases. Germline CDR1 reads LNHNV; CDR2 reads YYDKDF (reference sequence). The CDR3 has 14 amino acids. J lost 8 bases, V lost 6 bases, and 9 bases had no gene match. This chain's CDR3 is CATSPDRGLRGYTF. CDR3 DNA sequence: TGTGCCACCAGTCCCGACAGGGGGCTAAGAGGCTACACCTTC. Using reference TRBV15 and TRBJ1-2 for the parts outside the CDR3, the full variable domain is DAMVIQNPRYQVTQFGKPVTLSCSQTLNHNVMYWYQQKSSQAPKLLFHYYDKDFNNEADTPDNFQSRRPNTSFCFLDIRSPGLGDTAMYLCATSPDRGLRGYTFGSGTRLTVV.

This chain joins TRBV5-8 and TRBJ2-4; D remains unclear. Germline lookup yields CDR1 SGHTS and CDR2 YDEGEE. This CDR3 has 13 residues. The V and J ends lost 5 bases and 0 bases respectively, with 6 bases between them. DNA for the CDR3: TGTGCCAGCAGTGATATAGCCAAAAACATTCAGTACTTC. Amino acid sequence: CASSDIAKNIQYF.

The chain couples TRBV12-3 or TRBV12-4 to TRBJ2-2, with TRBD2 matching 11 bases. The ends lost 4 bases at V and 4 bases at J; junction bases unmatched: 2. The CDR3 runs to 15 residues. This CDR3 reads CASSSTSGSTGELFF. The DNA of the CDR3 is TGTGCCAGCAGTTCCACTAGCGGGAGCACCGGGGAGCTGTTTTTT.

This rearrangement joins TRBV20-1 to TRBJ1-1; D perhaps matches TRBD1 (5 bases). The CDR3 covers 15 residues. V dropped 3 bases and J dropped 2 bases, with 16 bases sitting between them. Germline assignment: CDR1 DFQATT and CDR2 SNEGSKA (reference sequence). The CDR3 nucleotides are TGCAGTGCTAGTGCTGGGGGAGTGGGAAACACTGAAGCTTTCTTT. Residues: CSASAGGVGNTEAFF.

The chain joins TRBV15 to TRBJ1-4, with D perhaps TRBD1 (5 bases). The V and J ends lost 0 bases and 6 bases respectively, with 11 bases between them. This CDR3 is built from 15 residues. The germline V gene encodes CDR1 LNHNV and CDR2 YYDKDF (reference sequence). The CDR3 sequence: CATSRDQGGDEKLFF. The CDR3 DNA reads as TGTGCCACCAGCAGAGATCAGGGAGGGGATGAAAAACTGTTTTTT.